The 28 T cell receptor beta chains below come from one sample, sequenced in a study of CD8+ T cells in alopecia areata. Treatment of the sample: oral pan-JAK inhibitor, 5-10 mg twice daily. The study team obtained lesional scalp punch biopsies and peripheral blood from alopecia areata patients. cDNA prepared by RNA extraction and subsequent reverse transcription served as the template for sequencing. Sequenced by immunoSEQ multiplex PCR; TCRdb stores in-frame clones only, minus some. The table shows 3,500 to 4,000 clones, with approximately 70% occurring only once. Sequences were derived from skin, sampled at week 24, from a patient treated with tofacitinib. All receptors derive from a human donor with alopecia areata.

This sequence joins TRBV4-2 and TRBJ1-4; unclear D gene. V was trimmed by 4 bases and J by 3 bases, leaving 12 bases between them. The germline CDR1 and CDR2 sequences are LGHNA and YNFKEQ. This CDR3 contains 15 residues. The CDR3 loop is CASSRRAIANEKLFF. CDR3 DNA sequence: TGTGCCAGCAGCCGTAGGGCGATAGCTAATGAAAAACTGTTTTTT.

The chain recombines TRBV15 with TRBJ1-4, with 8 positions matching TRBD1. CDR3 size: 14 residues. Germline CDR1 and CDR2: LNHNV and YYDKDF (reference sequence). The V gene end was trimmed by 1 base and the J gene end by 5 bases; junction bases not matched to a gene: 0. CDR3 DNA: TGTGCCACCAGCAGAGGACAGGGGAATGAAAAACTGTTTTTT. It is translated as CATSRGQGNEKLFF.

The chain employs TRBV7-9 and TRBJ1-1; tentative D call: TRBD1 (5 bases). This CDR3 is built from 12 residues. V was pared by 6 bases and J by 8 bases, with 13 bases between. CDR1 and CDR2 (germline): SEHNR, FQNEAQ (reference sequence). The chain's CDR3 is CASSWSGAEAFF. The CDR3 coding sequence is TGTGCCAGCAGTTGGTCCGGGGCCGAAGCTTTCTTT.

This clone was seen only once. This sequence joins TRBV6-5 and TRBJ1-2; tentative D call: TRBD1 (5 bases). CDR3 length equals 13 residues. The germline CDR1 and CDR2 sequences are MNHEY and SVGAGI. V lost 0 bases and J 11 bases, leaving 13 bases between the germline ends. CDR3 nucleotides: TGTGCCAGCAGTTACTCGGGCAGGGAAGGGTACACCTTC. Protein: CASSYSGREGYTF.

The chain couples TRBV20-1 to TRBJ2-7; no clear D. Germline V lookup: CDR1 DFQATT, CDR2 SNEGSKA (reference sequence). This CDR3 contains 11 residues. With 6 bases removed from V and 3 bases from J, the gap between germline ends came to 9 bases. CDR3: CSAPRDYEQYF. CDR3 nucleotide sequence: TGCAGTGCCCCCCGAGACTACGAGCAGTACTTC.

This chain connects TRBV30 to TRBJ1-4, with D possibly being TRBD1 (6 bases). The CDR3 is 13 amino acids. The V gene's germline CDR1 is GTSNPN and CDR2 SVGIG (reference sequence). Trimming took 8 bases from V and 4 from J, leaving 14 bases between them. The CDR3 reads CARNRGGNEKLFF. CDR3 DNA sequence: TGTGCCCGCAATAGGGGGGGTAATGAAAAACTGTTTTTT.

This sequence joins TRBV7-8 and TRBJ2-2; D might be TRBD1 (5 bases). The CDR3 has 15 amino acids. The germline CDR1 and CDR2 sequences are SGHVS and FQNEAQ. The V gene lost 1 base and the J gene lost 5 bases, with 11 bases spanning the gap. CDR3 sequence: CASSLGGHPTGELFF. Written as DNA, the CDR3 is TGTGCCAGCAGCTTAGGTGGACATCCTACCGGGGAGCTGTTTTTT.

A few counts support this clone. The gene calls are TRBV5-1 and TRBJ1-3, with 10 bases lining up with TRBD1. V shed 0 bases, J shed 0 bases, and the junction held 6 bases outside the gene matches. Germline loops: CDR1 SGHRS, CDR2 YFSETQ. The CDR3 consists of 18 residues. CDR3 residues: CASSLERQGAVSGNTIYF. DNA for the CDR3: TGCGCCAGCAGCTTGGAGAGACAGGGGGCAGTCTCTGGAAACACCATATATTTT.

The gene calls are TRBV29-1 and TRBJ2-7; 10 nucleotides align to TRBD1. Germline CDR1 SQVTM, CDR2 ANQGSEA. After removal of 7 bases from V and 3 bases from J, the junction contained 12 bases not matched to a gene. The CDR3 extends over 15 amino acids. The CDR3 spells CSARQGASGLYEQYF. The CDR3 DNA sequence: TGCAGCGCTAGACAGGGGGCGTCGGGTCTCTACGAGCAGTACTTC.

The J gene is TRBJ1-6, the V gene TRBV12-5; the D is unclear. This CDR3 contains 14 residues. Germline V CDR1 and CDR2: LGHNT, FRNRAP. The V gene lost 2 bases and the J gene lost 15 bases, with 17 bases spanning the gap. The CDR3 DNA sequence: TGTGCTAGTGGTTTGCGGAACATTTTGAAGTACCTCCACTTT. As protein: CASGLRNILKYLHF.

The V and J genes are TRBV5-1 and TRBJ1-2; D may be TRBD1 (5 bases). The germline CDR1 and CDR2 sequences are SGHRS and YFSETQ. The germline V and J ends were trimmed by 5 bases and 3 bases, with 32 bases remaining between them. The CDR3 is made up of 20 amino acids. CDR3 protein: CASRPDDDSVKGFFDYGYTF. Written as DNA, the CDR3 is TGCGCCAGCAGGCCGGATGACGACTCCGTCAAGGGGTTTTTCGACTATGGCTACACCTTC.

The rearrangement links TRBV28 to TRBJ1-1, with D maybe TRBD1 (6 bases). The V and J ends lost 0 bases and 1 base respectively, with 9 bases between them. The germline V gene encodes CDR1 MDHEN and CDR2 SYDVKM. This CDR3 comprises 15 residues. CDR3 amino acids: CASSLWDRPNTEAFF. The CDR3 nucleotides are TGTGCCAGCAGTTTATGGGACAGACCGAACACTGAAGCTTTCTTT.

The J gene is TRBJ2-2, the V gene TRBV11-1, with D perhaps being TRBD1 or TRBD2 (5 bases each). CDR3 length equals 14 residues. Trimming removed 7 bases from V and 5 bases from J, with 14 bases in between. Germline V gene sequence: CDR1 SGHAT, CDR2 FQDESV (reference sequence). The CDR3 region is CASTREGLTGELFF. CDR3 nucleotides: TGTGCCAGCACCCGCGAGGGGTTGACCGGGGAGCTGTTTTTT.

The genes are TRBV15 and TRBJ1-4; D gene unclear. The germline CDR1 and CDR2 sequences are LNHNV and YYDKDF (reference sequence). The length of the CDR3 is 13 residues. V was shortened by 3 bases and J by 6 bases, with 8 bases between the two germline ends. CDR3 amino acids: CATSRGAYEKLFF. The CDR3 bases are TGTGCCACCAGCAGGGGAGCTTATGAAAAACTGTTTTTT.

V usage is TRBV7-2 and J usage is TRBJ1-1; D unclear. CDR1 SGHTA and CDR2 FQGNSA come from the germline V gene. The CDR3 sequence is 14 residues long. With 3 bases removed from V and 1 base from J, the gap between germline ends came to 9 bases. For the CDR3, the DNA is TGTGCCAGCAGCTTGATGGCAGGGAACACTGAAGCTTTCTTT. Its protein product is CASSLMAGNTEAFF.

Notes on this clone: Sequence at one end of the junction differs from germline and may be a read error. This same CDR3 is encoded by further DNA sequences in the sample. The rearrangement uses TRBV5-6 and TRBJ1-1, with D perhaps TRBD1 (5 bases). Germline CDR1 SGHDT, CDR2 YYEEEE. The CDR3 consists of 14 residues. For the CDR3, the DNA is TGTGCCAGCAGATTGGGACGGATGAACACTGAGGCTTTCTTT. Translated: CASRLGRMNTEAFF. Complete variable domain (other parts from reference TRBV5-6 and TRBJ1-1): DAGVTQSPTHLIKTRGQQVTLRCSPKSGHDTVSWYQQALGQGPQFIFQYYEEEERQRGNFPDRFSGHQFPNYSSELNVNALLLGDSALYLCASRLGRMNTEAFFGQGTRLTVV.

This sequence joins TRBV5-4 and TRBJ2-3; 12 nucleotides match TRBD1. With V trimmed by 1 base and J by 4 bases, 4 bases remained unmatched. The CDR3 covers 16 residues. Germline V gene sequence: CDR1 SGHNT, CDR2 YYREEE (reference sequence). The CDR3 DNA reads TGTGCCAGCAGCTTGATCGGGACAGGGGGCGCAGATACGCAGTATTTT. This sequence encodes CASSLIGTGGADTQYF.

The table lists this clone with a few counts. The genes are TRBV29-1 and TRBJ1-2, with D perhaps matching TRBD1 (6 bases). This CDR3 is 13 amino acids long. V was shortened by 7 bases and J by 3 bases, with 15 bases between the two germline ends. Germline V gene data show CDR1 as SQVTM and CDR2 as ANQGSEA. The CDR3 loop is CSASGGGDYGYTF. The CDR3 DNA reads TGCAGCGCCTCGGGAGGGGGAGACTATGGCTACACCTTC.

The chain is built from TRBV29-1 and TRBJ1-1; 8 bases align to TRBD1. The CDR3 spans 13 residues. CDR1 SQVTM and CDR2 ANQGSEA come from the germline V gene. V dropped 5 bases and J dropped 3; count of bases not matched to a gene: 5. This CDR3 reads CSVSQGAHTEAFF. In DNA form, the CDR3 reads TGCAGCGTTAGTCAGGGGGCGCACACTGAAGCTTTCTTT.

The chain is built from TRBV15 and TRBJ2-4; 8 bases are a match to TRBD1. This CDR3 comprises 15 residues. V lost 0 bases and J lost 7; bases outside the gene matches: 5. Germline V gene lookup returns CDR1 LNHNV and CDR2 YYDKDF (reference sequence). CDR3 sequence: CATSRDSYRGNIQYF. The CDR3 nucleotides read TGTGCCACCAGCAGAGATTCATACAGGGGGAACATTCAGTACTTC.

This clone was recorded a few times. This chain connects TRBV5-5 to TRBJ1-1; D possibly corresponds to TRBD1 (6 bases). Trimming took off 0 bases at V and 0 bases at J, with 12 bases between the two ends. Germline CDR1 reads SGHKS; CDR2 reads YYEKEE (reference sequence). The CDR3 has 16 residues. This chain's CDR3 is CASSLGWTVMNTEAFF. The CDR3 DNA is TGTGCCAGCAGCTTGGGGTGGACAGTCATGAACACTGAAGCTTTCTTT.

This clone occurred a few times. This chain connects TRBV15 to TRBJ2-3; D not certain. Germline CDR1 and CDR2: LNHNV and YYDKDF (reference sequence). This CDR3 contains 13 residues. The germline V and J ends were trimmed by 0 bases and 4 bases, with 5 bases remaining between them. This chain's CDR3 is CATSRDLADTQYF. In DNA form, the CDR3 reads TGTGCCACCAGCAGAGATCTCGCAGATACGCAGTATTTT.

The rearrangement links TRBV19 to TRBJ1-1; D may be TRBD1 (5 bases). Germline CDR1 reads LNHDA; CDR2 reads SQIVND (reference sequence). CDR3 size: 15 residues. Deletions cut 3 bases from V and 1 base from J, with 12 bases between. CDR3 amino acids: CASSIIGAGNTEAFF. The CDR3 nucleotides read TGTGCCAGTAGTATCATCGGGGCCGGGAACACTGAAGCTTTCTTT. The full variable domain, completed using reference TRBV19 and TRBJ1-1, is DGGITQSPKYLFRKEGQNVTLSCEQNLNHDAMYWYRQDPGQGLRLIYYSQIVNDFQKGDIAEGYSVSREKKESFPLTVTSAQKNPTAFYLCASSIIGAGNTEAFFGQGTRLTVV.

V usage is TRBV7-6 and J usage is TRBJ2-7; 9 positions match TRBD1. There are 15 residues in the CDR3. CDR1 and CDR2 from the germline V gene are SGHVS and FNYEAQ. Trimming at V came to 1 base and at J to 3 bases, leaving 4 bases not matched to a gene. The CDR3 DNA sequence: TGTGCCAGCAGCTTAGTAGACAGGGGGGACTACGAGCAGTACTTC. Residues: CASSLVDRGDYEQYF. Combining the CDR3 with reference TRBV7-6 and TRBJ2-7 gives the whole variable domain GAGVSQSPRYKVTKRGQDVALRCDPISGHVSLYWYRQALGQGPEFLTYFNYEAQQDKSGLPNDRFSAERPEGSISTLTIQRTEQRDSAMYRCASSLVDRGDYEQYFGPGTRLTVT.

V gene TRBV2 combines with J gene TRBJ2-7; 10 bases are a match to TRBD1. Germline CDR1 and CDR2: SNHLY and FYNNEI. V lost 6 bases, J lost 5 bases, and 7 bases stayed unmatched. The CDR3 runs 14 residues. The CDR3 DNA reads TGTGCCAGCAGGCCGGGACAGGGGCCGCACGAGCAGTACTTC. Translation gives CASRPGQGPHEQYF.

This clone was detected only a few times. The chain combines TRBV23-1 with TRBJ1-2; no definite D call. TRBV23-1 is marked as an open reading frame, function uncertain. The CDR3 runs 16 residues. Trimming took 6 bases from V and 0 from J, leaving 17 bases between them. As DNA, the CDR3 is TGCGCCAGCAGGGGTGGAGTGGCACCAACTAACTATGGCTACACCTTC. As protein: CASRGGVAPTNYGYTF.

As for this clone: One end of the junction does not line up with germline, which may come from a read error. V usage is TRBV11-2 and J usage is TRBJ2-5; possible D gene TRBD2, 5 bases. This CDR3 is 13 amino acids long. Germline loops: CDR1 SGHAT, CDR2 FQNNGV. The CDR3 loop is CASSQGGVETRYF. In DNA, the CDR3 is TGTGCCAGCAGCCAAGGAGGTGTGGAGACCCGGTACTTC.

The chain uses TRBV7-2 and TRBJ2-5; 12 positions match TRBD2. The germline CDR1 and CDR2 sequences are SGHTA and FQGNSA. J was trimmed by 0 bases and V by 2 bases; bases with no gene match: 7. CDR3 length: 18 residues. The CDR3 sequence is CASSLFGLAGGHQETQYF. In DNA, the CDR3 is TGTGCCAGCAGCTTATTTGGCCTAGCGGGGGGGCACCAAGAGACCCAGTACTTC. The variable domain in full, with the rest retrieved from reference TRBV7-2 and TRBJ2-5, is GAGVSQSPSNKVTEKGKDVELRCDPISGHTALYWYRQSLGQGLEFLIYFQGNSAPDKSGLPSDRFSAERTGGSVSTLTIQRTQQEDSAVYLCASSLFGLAGGHQETQYFGPGTRLLVL.